This T cell receptor (beta chain) was captured by sequencing in a study of blood T cells in healthy people across ages. As for the study in general: In model experiments, template switching was able to capture about one barcoded beta molecule for every two T cells that were present.

This clonotype was picked up a small number of times. Donors were systemically healthy Caucasian individuals from Russia aged roughly 6 to 100 years. A J-beta primer mix and a sample-barcoded 5' primer were used in a second PCR of roughly 6 to 11 cycles. A template-switch adaptor that had 12 random nucleotides put a tag on each cDNA molecule. TCRdb re-called the 5' RACE reads with MiXCR, one entry per CDR3 protein. The table shows 850,000 to 1,000,000 distinct CDR3 sequences, with 45% to 50% occurring only once. Source material: blood. The receptor comes from a man aged 30 to 39 in good health.

The CDR3 reads CASNQYGTNTYEQYF. The CDR3 region has the DNA TGTGCCAGCAACCAATACGGGACTAATACCTACGAGCAGTACTTC. This chain connects TRBV12-3 or TRBV12-4 to TRBJ2-7; the match to TRBD2 covers 7 bases. The CDR3 sequence is 15 residues long. V trimming: 7 bases; J trimming: 2 bases; junction bases outside the gene matches: 11.